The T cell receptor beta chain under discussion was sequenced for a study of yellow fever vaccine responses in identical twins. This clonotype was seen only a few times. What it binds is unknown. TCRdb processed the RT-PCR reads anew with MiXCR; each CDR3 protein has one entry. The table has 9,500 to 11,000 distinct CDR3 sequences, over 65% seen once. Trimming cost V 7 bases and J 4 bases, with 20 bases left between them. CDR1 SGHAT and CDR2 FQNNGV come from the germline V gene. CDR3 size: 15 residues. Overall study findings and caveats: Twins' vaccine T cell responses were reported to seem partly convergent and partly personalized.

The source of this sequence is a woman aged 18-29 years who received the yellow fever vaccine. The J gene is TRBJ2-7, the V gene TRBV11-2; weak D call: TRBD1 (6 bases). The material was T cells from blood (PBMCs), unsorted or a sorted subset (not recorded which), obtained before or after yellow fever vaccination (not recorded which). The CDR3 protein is CASTTVTGFGYEQYF. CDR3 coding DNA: TGTGCCAGCACTACGGTTACAGGGTTCGGGTACGAGCAGTACTTC.